Detailed here is one T cell receptor beta chain. Its matching antigen is unknown. The germline CDR1 and CDR2 sequences are DFQATT and SNEGSKA (reference sequence). The CDR3 loop spans 13 amino acids. V lost 1 base to trimming and J lost 0 bases, with 7 bases between them. The sample is drawn from a study of identical twins. Study-wide points: It was cross-sectional statistical analysis, not following the same donors, that the conclusions relied on. Invariant T cells like MAIT and iNKT could partly confound the zero-insertion analyses. Weaker excess twin sharing was seen among beta out-of-frame sequences.

The cDNA had a unique molecular identifier and a template-switch universal primer site. TCRdb used MiXCR to reprocess the 5' RACE reads, holding one entry per CDR3 protein. The sample lists about 340,000 distinct CDR3 sequences; roughly 12% were seen once. The same data also went into a second study, on yellow fever vaccine responses in identical twins.

Sequenced sample: CD8+ T cells sorted from blood. The TCR was taken from a woman younger than 30 in good health. The chain has TRBV20-1 and TRBJ2-7, with D perhaps TRBD2 (6 bases). The CDR3 coding sequence is TGCAGTGCTAGAGGACTAGACTCCTACGAGCAGTACTTC. This translates into CSARGLDSYEQYF.